This T cell receptor (beta chain) was observed in a study of cytomegalovirus exposure and HLA in healthy donors (dated by TCRdb to between 2016 and 2019). In terms of the full investigation: An earlier analysis of approximately 550 of the donors reported approximately 290 Gb of sequence data and roughly 110 million unique TCR beta sequences from 150 million to 200 million T cells. Roughly 320 gigabases of sequencing data and approximately 92 million unique TCR sequences made up an early release that covered 500 to 700 HLA-typed donors. Of the roughly 430 genotyped donors, approximately 83% fell in the genetic ancestry cluster associated with self-reported Caucasian donors. The study aimed to test whether signatures of past pathogen exposure could be identified by cataloging public T cell receptors. The study used immunosequencing to profile the T cell repertoires of about 670 subjects and linked those repertoires to cytomegalovirus serostatus. In addition to the first cohort of 666 subjects, a separate validation cohort of approximately 130 different subjects was used. To predict cytomegalovirus infection status, the study combined high-throughput TCR immunosequencing, statistical association of individual TCRs with disease status, and machine learning. A later analysis re-analyzed previously published TCR beta repertoires from 650 to 800 donors and added high-resolution HLA genotyping to study TCR occurrence patterns. In the later analysis, no new phenotypic data were used to find candidate immune exposures; instead, reliance was placed on TCR beta sequences and their occurrence across donors. An earlier analysis of around 640 of the donors used high-throughput TCR beta sequencing to judge whether each TCR beta V gene segment behaved as functional or pseudogenic. Donor age, sex, ethnicity and CMV serostatus were compiled alongside the repertoire data. A later genetic analysis used genome-wide SNP genotypes for about 60% of the roughly 670 donors, treating that subset as a discovery cohort. All discovery cohort repertoires had been generated on a single sequencing platform. HLA typing covered class I and class II loci at four-digit resolution. The number of typed donors differed by locus: roughly 629-640 for A, B, C, DRB1 and DQB1; approximately 520 for DQA1; some 590 for DPA1; and about 450 for DPB1. About five DR-DQ haplotypes were treated as single units for association and clustering because of strong linkage in the cohort. On average, about 240,000 unique TCR beta nucleotide sequences were sequenced per donor among a few hundred genotyped donors of the cohort, with roughly a sixth of those sequences being non-productive.

Library creation used the immunoSEQ multiplex PCR assay. For the multiplex PCR, a mixture combining 60 forward primers for TCR Vbeta segments and 13 reverse primers for TCR Jbeta segments was used. The CDR3 region of rearranged TCR beta genes was amplified from genomic DNA with a multiplex PCR assay. Amplified TCR beta libraries were sequenced as 87-base-pair reads on the Illumina HiSeq System. The original methods were these. A later analysis counted some 80 million unique TCR beta chains across the 666 repertoires, and some 11 million of these chains were shared by at least two donors. A nearest-neighbor algorithm error-corrected the raw reads and collapsed the reads into unique sequences, merging closely related sequences to remove PCR and sequencing errors. CDR3 sequences were aligned to IMGT reference sequences to assign V, D and J gene segments. For a sequence to be retained, a match of at least six nucleotides to both a V gene segment and a J gene segment was required. Rearrangements were called productive when the CDR3 lacked stop codons and stayed in frame with V and J; all others were non-productive. Following IMGT convention, CDR3 was defined as the stretch from the second conserved V-encoded cysteine to the conserved J-encoded phenylalanine. Sequences without an unambiguous match to a single V gene segment were excluded from the earlier analysis of 450 to 650 of the donors. In an earlier analysis of about 590 of the donors, a V segment was called functional when productive rearrangements were above 56.7%, and segregating when the standard deviation between donors exceeded 5%. To diagnose cytomegalovirus status from the catalog of TCR beta chain sequences, a statistical classification framework was built. A later analysis assigned V and J genes by comparing TCR nucleotide sequences with IMGT/GENE-DB human TR gene sequences. In a later analysis, CDR3 sequences and most-parsimonious VDJ recombination scenarios were assigned using the TCRdist pipeline. A later analysis defined each TCR beta chain by its CDR3 amino acid sequence plus V-gene family, and excluded reads lacking a unique V-gene family. In a later analysis, fewer than 600 highly shared, low-generation-probability nucleotide sequences were removed to address suspected cross-contamination and a sequencing artifact. A later analysis calculated a clonal expansion index for each public chain from normalized within-repertoire ranks of inferred template counts. Generation probabilities in a later analysis came from a VDJ recombination model fitted to out-of-frame rearrangements, and those results were checked against IGoR. A later analysis scored TCR-TCR, TCR-HLA and TCR-CMV co-occurrence with hypergeometric tests, applying a repertoire-size bias correction to TCR pairs. False discovery rates were estimated in a later analysis by permuting HLA or CMV assignments 20 times. In a later analysis, co-occurring TCRs were grouped using DBSCAN, and TCRdist sequence similarity was added for clustering within HLA-allele-positive subsets. Co-occurrence clustering excluded repertoires with fewer than 30,000 or more than 120,000 public chains, plus five with anomalous nucleotide sharing. Not all clones reach the TCRdb copy of this immuneACCESS table, which keeps in-frame sequences only. Checked studies attribute under half of the gap to unresolved V genes and leave the rest unexplained. V and J calls and clone size come straight from that table; D and trimming were deduced from the DNA. The sample yields about 160,000 clones; 82% were counted once. The ten top clones hold more than 1.3% of the sample.

Notes on this clone: Its antigen remains undetermined. No base quality values were provided; no much bigger clone lies one nucleotide off.

V sheds 4 bases and J sheds 1 base, leaving 10 bases between their ends. Looking up the germline V gene yields CDR1 MNHNS and CDR2 SASEGT. The CDR3 runs 14 amino acids, cysteine and phenylalanine included. Of the read, only the CDR3 DNA is kept; its 42 bases are in frame from base 1. Overall study results and their limits: For the cohort, immune exposure information was limited to CMV serostatus. Several of the top co-occurrence clusters appeared to be linked to parvovirus B19, influenza, CMV and Epstein-Barr virus, according to a later analysis. Correlated functional status among segregating V segments might reflect linkage disequilibrium, but an unknown experimental factor could not be ruled out. HLA typing was unavailable for some donors at each locus, so association tests used only the typed subset. The cohort was sequenced for TCR beta chains only, and without alpha or paired-chain data the features that could be detected were limited. In a later analysis, most CMV-associated TCR beta chains were found to appear HLA-restricted, with HLA associations seemingly driven largely by CMV exposure. A later genetic analysis associated a missense DCLRE1C variant with V-gene and J-gene trimming of TCR beta chains, and an independent cohort replicated the association. In a later analysis, HLA-associated TCR beta chains showed more clonal expansion and lower generation probabilities than non-associated chains that were equally common. A further reported finding was that TCR beta sequences accurately predicted the HLA-A and HLA-B alleles for most subjects in the first cohort. Most TCR sequences were observed very rarely across donors, whereas some public TCRs were present in many individuals. A total of about 150 TCR beta chains were listed by the study as associated with cytomegalovirus. A cluster of highly shared sequence variants was judged likely to represent a technical artifact of the sequencing pipeline. Some IMGT-functional V segments, including TRBV6-2 and TRBV6-3, could not be distinguished by the 87-base-pair reads and were therefore excluded. In vitro tests confirmed that a few of the cytomegalovirus-associated TCR beta chains recognize cytomegalovirus antigens. Compared with the approximately 710-donor mean, donors in an Asian-associated ancestry cluster had fewer N-insertions in productive TCRs, according to a later genetic analysis. Some 16 rarely observed V segments, including chromosome 9 orphons, were excluded from the earlier analysis of almost 600 of the donors because counts were too low. Strong co-occurrence of HLA alleles, especially DR and DQ, made assigning TCR associations to individual alleles difficult. In a later analysis, the rate of TCR association differed among HLA loci, with DRB1 alleles having the most associated TCRs and HLA-C alleles having the fewest. A later analysis associated some 17,000 TCR beta sequences with specific HLA alleles at a false discovery rate of 0.05. It was suggested by the authors that the approach could potentially be generalized to other disease states and immunological phenotypes. The presence/absence analyses assumed that sequencing depth was roughly uniform across donors, and that assumption may not be true. Broadly in line with IMGT annotations, most TCR beta V segments showed up in productive rearrangements about 87% or about 30% of the time in an earlier analysis of several hundred of the donors. In both the original and validation cohorts, the classifier was reported to diagnose cytomegalovirus status with high specificity and sensitivity.

The cohort comprised around 700 healthy bone marrow donors. At the time of sampling, all cohort members were nominally healthy, though unrecorded immune exposures were likely present. The donor tested CMV seropositive and was one of the 289 seropositive cohort members. A peripheral blood sample was collected from each donor, and TCR beta sequencing was performed on peripheral blood mononuclear cells. The Qiagen DNeasy Blood Extraction Kit was used to extract genomic DNA from the blood cell samples. The clonotype comes from a girl between 5 and 17 years old in good health and CMV-seropositive. Sequencing was carried out using PBMCs. The sequence joins TRBV6-1 to TRBJ1-1; possibly the D gene is TRBD1, per 6 matching bases. The CDR3 in this case is CASSAWGPNTEAFF. The bases are TGTGCCAGCAGTGCTTGGGGGCCGAACACTGAAGCTTTCTTT.